This TCR beta chain is drawn from a study of vaccination and CD4 T cells after COVID-19. Study-wide context: Day 14 and days 161 to 241 post-vaccination were the time points at which a few convalescent patients were sampled. Findings and caveats of the study: A relatively small number of convalescent patients were studied, and no early post-infection timepoints were included.

To note about this clonotype: What it binds is unknown.

Time point denoted: late sampling 161 to 241 days after vaccination in three convalescent patients. Specified treatment: approximately 11-day PBMC culture with coronavirus spike peptide pools or control peptides (ViraFEST assay). With the Oncomine TCR Beta short-read assay, DNA from cultured CD4+ T cells was sequenced. One entry per CDR3 protein, called by TCRdb with MiXCR from the PCR reads. The sample lists about 16,000 distinct CDR3 sequences, approximately 50% occurring once. This CDR3 region has 14 residues. The trim removed 0 bases at V and 6 bases at J, leaving 2 bases unmatched. Per the germline V gene, CDR1 is LGHNA and CDR2 is YNFKEQ.

The chain carries TRBV4-2 and TRBJ1-5; TRBD1 matches 7 bases. The material sequenced was CD4+ T cells from blood, cultured in vitro, taken about 7 months after SARS-CoV-2 vaccination. The TCR sequence derives from a human donor who had recovered from COVID-19. The chain's CDR3 is CASSQEAGGQPQHF. CDR3 coding DNA: TGTGCCAGCAGCCAAGAGGCAGGGGGTCAGCCCCAGCATTTT.